This T cell receptor (beta chain) stems from a study of regulatory T cells in long-lasting Graves disease. Study results and limitations: TRBV28, TRBJ1-2 and TRBJ2-5 emerged as the favored segments in persistent disease.

The time point: newly diagnosed GD, antithyroid drugs for less than 3 months. Making the TCR library involved RNA that had been extracted from PBMCs. The V end was cut by 0 bases, the J end by 0 bases, with 11 bases between. The germline V gene has CDR1 LGHNA and CDR2 YSLEER. This CDR3 is 16 amino acids long. Arm-PCR with iRepertoire HTBI primers amplified the CDR3 regions for these TCR beta libraries. TCRdb recomputed calls from the multiplex PCR reads with MiXCR, one row per CDR3 protein. The sample holds about 420,000 distinct CDR3 sequences; roughly 17% are singletons and the top ten take about 25%. This clonotype was picked up many times. Its antigen is unidentified. This same sample was also taken into another study, of T cells in Graves' hyperthyroidism and ophthalmopathy.

The rearrangement joins TRBV4-3 to TRBJ1-1; a weak D match, TRBD1 (5 bases). The clonotype comes from a woman between 18 and 29 years old with Graves disease. Sequencing was performed on peripheral blood mononuclear cells (PBMCs), taken at new diagnosis, from a patient treated with antithyroid drugs. The CDR3 loop reads CASSQEAGVLNTEAFF. CDR3 nucleotides: TGCGCCAGCAGCCAAGAGGCGGGGGTCTTGAACACTGAAGCTTTCTTT.